These 5 T cell receptor beta chains were sequenced from one sample in a study of vaccination effects on CD4 cells after COVID-19. Cells that had been cultured for less than 13 days were the source of isolated CD4+ T cells. All study participants received two doses of BNT162b2 or mRNA-1273 vaccine. These receptors' antigens are unknown. Using immunoSEQ multiplex PCR, the repertoire was profiled, and TCRdb retains in-frame clones only, with some absent. The data show some 60,000 clones, about four fifths seen once. This sample comprised CD4+ T cells from PBMCs cultured without peptide, obtained after COVID-19 vaccination. The receptors derive from a human donor who received a COVID-19 vaccine.

The V and J genes are TRBV20-1 and TRBJ1-4; tentatively, D is TRBD1 (5 bases). V was clipped by 6 bases and J by 8 bases, with 10 bases between them. CDR3 length: 11 amino acids. Germline assignment: CDR1 DFQATT and CDR2 SNEGSKA (reference sequence). The CDR3 is CSAQGGEKLFF. CDR3 bases: TGCAGTGCCCAGGGTGGGGAAAAACTGTTTTTT.

The CDR3 loop reads CASSLAVISETQYF. The CDR3 DNA sequence: TGTGCCAGCAGCTTAGCCGTCATATCAGAGACCCAGTACTTC. The rearrangement joins TRBV7-2 to TRBJ2-5; D uncertain. Deletions cut 0 bases from V and 4 bases from J, with 9 bases between. The CDR3 length is 14 residues. The germline V gene encodes CDR1 SGHTA and CDR2 FQGNSA.

The chain recombines TRBV19 with TRBJ2-2; D is undetermined. The CDR3 consists of 13 residues. From germline, CDR1 is LNHDA and CDR2 SQIVND (reference sequence). Trimming took off 6 bases at V and 5 bases at J, with 10 bases between the two ends. The CDR3 reads CASSLHPTGELFF. The DNA of the CDR3 is TGTGCCAGTAGCCTCCACCCTACCGGGGAGCTGTTTTTT.

The chain carries TRBV2 and TRBJ2-7; possibly TRBD1 for D (5 bases). The germline V gene encodes CDR1 SNHLY and CDR2 FYNNEI. V was cut by 7 bases and J by 8 bases, with 12 bases left in between. The CDR3 has 11 residues. In nucleotides, the CDR3 is TGTGCCAGCAACCAGGGATCAAAGCAGTACTTC. Its translation is CASNQGSKQYF.

The rearrangement uses TRBV7-8 and TRBJ2-7; TRBD2 matches at 11 bases. With 3 bases clipped from V and 0 bases from J, the junction kept 10 bases outside the gene matches. Germline V gene lookup returns CDR1 SGHVS and CDR2 FQNEAQ. This CDR3 has 18 residues. The CDR3 spells CASSFTTSGKKSSYEQYF. CDR3 coding DNA: TGTGCCAGCAGCTTCACGACTAGCGGGAAAAAGAGCTCCTACGAGCAGTACTTC.